The 15 T cell receptor beta chains below all came from one sample that was sequenced in a study of patients and donors after allogeneic stem cell transplantation. TCRdb re-called the RT-PCR reads through MiXCR, storing one row per CDR3 protein. The data show 900,000 to 1,000,000 distinct CDR3 sequences, with more than 15% seen just once and about 6% held by the top ten. The sample comprised blood, either unsorted or a sorted T cell fraction (not recorded which). Receptors were obtained from a human donor who was either an allogeneic HSCT recipient or a stem cell or donor lymphocyte infusion donor (not recorded which). It is not recorded whose cells these are; they may come from a transplant donor.

This clonotype occurred many times. CDR3 DNA: TGTGCCATCAGTCAGGCTCCAGATACGCAGTATTTT. It specifies CAISQAPDTQYF. The chain joins TRBV10-3 to TRBJ2-3; D not resolved. The V gene lost 5 bases and the J gene lost 4 bases, with 7 bases spanning the gap. The CDR3 has 12 amino acids. Per the germline V gene, CDR1 is ENHRY and CDR2 is SYGVKD.

The genes are TRBV11-2 and TRBJ1-2; 9 positions match TRBD1. Looked up from germline, CDR1 is SGHAT and CDR2 is FQNNGV. This CDR3 is built from 14 residues. V shed 4 bases, J shed 1 base, and the junction held 1 base outside the gene matches. CDR3 DNA: TGTGCCAGCAGCTCGACAGGGGGTAACTATGGCTACACCTTC. It codes for CASSSTGGNYGYTF.

This clonotype is a singleton in its sample. The chain links TRBV6-1 to TRBJ2-1; D is perhaps TRBD2 (7 bases). Trimming pared 3 bases from V and 5 bases from J, leaving 17 bases between. The CDR3 extends over 16 amino acids. Germline CDR1 reads MNHNS; CDR2 reads SASEGT. The CDR3 DNA follows: TGTGCCAGCAGTGACCCAAGGGGGGGTTTGGACAATGAGCAGTTCTTC. Its translation is CASSDPRGGLDNEQFF.

The rearrangement joins TRBV5-1 to TRBJ2-3; D may be TRBD2 (5 bases). Germline V gene sequence: CDR1 SGHRS, CDR2 YFSETQ. This CDR3 region has 15 residues. Trimming left V 4 bases short and J 0 bases short, with 12 bases between. The CDR3 DNA sequence: TGCGCCAGCAGCATACCACGGGGTAGCACAGATACGCAGTATTTT. Amino acids: CASSIPRGSTDTQYF.

This chain uses TRBV7-2 with TRBJ2-2; D gene uncertain. Germline lookup yields CDR1 SGHTA and CDR2 FQGNSA. This CDR3 comprises 14 residues. V dropped 2 bases and J dropped 6 bases, with 10 bases sitting between them. The CDR3 coding sequence is TGTGCCAGCAGCTTACTACGAGTGGCCGGGGAGCTGTTTTTT. Translation gives CASSLLRVAGELFF.

V and J are TRBV12-3 or TRBV12-4 and TRBJ1-2, with a tentative D call TRBD1 (5 bases). The V and J ends lost 5 bases and 7 bases respectively, with 11 bases between them. The CDR3 contains 12 residues. CDR3 protein: CASSPRGVGYTF. For the CDR3, the DNA is TGTGCCAGCAGTCCGCGGGGGGTTGGCTACACCTTC.

The J gene is TRBJ2-3, the V gene TRBV2; tentative D call: TRBD2 (6 bases). V shed 6 bases and J shed 0 bases, with 13 bases lying between them. Germline V gene data show CDR1 as SNHLY and CDR2 as FYNNEI. The CDR3 has 15 residues. The CDR3 sequence: CASRVRELSTDTQYF. The CDR3 bases are TGTGCCAGCAGAGTGCGGGAACTTAGCACAGATACGCAGTATTTT.

The V call is TRBV18, the J call TRBJ2-3; 8 bases match TRBD1. CDR1 KGHSH and CDR2 LQKENI come from the germline V gene. The junction had 8 bases not matched to a gene; V was cut back by 1 base and J by 2 bases. This CDR3 spans 17 amino acids. CDR3 protein: CASSPLPGQGLTDTQYF. The CDR3 region has the DNA TGTGCCAGCTCACCACTTCCTGGACAGGGCCTCACAGATACGCAGTATTTT.

Comments on this clonotype: The germline gene is not matched at one end of the junction; a read error may be the cause. V is TRBV7-7 and J is TRBJ2-3; perhaps TRBD1 as D (6 bases). This CDR3 region has 15 residues. Germline CDR1 reads SSHAT; CDR2 reads FNYEAQ (reference sequence). The CDR3: CASSLTGSRTDTQYF. Written as DNA, the CDR3 is TGTGCTAGCAGCTTAACAGGGTCGAGGACAGATACGCAGTATTTT.

The CDR3 here is CASSSGAGVGSEYF. CDR3 in DNA: TGTGCCAGCAGCTCCGGAGCGGGTGTGGGGTCGGAGTACTTC. The chain combines TRBV13 with TRBJ2-5; possibly TRBD2 for D (6 bases). With 4 bases removed from V and 12 bases from J, the gap between germline ends came to 21 bases. CDR1 and CDR2 (germline): PRHDT, FYEKMQ (reference sequence). The CDR3 covers 14 residues.

This rearrangement joins TRBV6-1 to TRBJ1-4, with no clear D. This CDR3 spans 14 amino acids. The germline V gene has CDR1 MNHNS and CDR2 SASEGT. Deletions cut 7 bases from V and 8 bases from J, with 17 bases between. The CDR3, as DNA: TGTGCCAGCACCGATACCGTTCCCCCGGAAAAACTGTTTTTT. It codes for CASTDTVPPEKLFF.

This rearrangement joins TRBV29-1 to TRBJ1-1, with no clear D. Trimming stripped 0 bases from V and 4 bases from J, with 9 bases between. This CDR3 has 13 residues. Germline-derived CDR1 and CDR2 are SQVTM and ANQGSEA. CDR3 residues: CSVEDDSGTEAFF. The CDR3 DNA follows: TGCAGCGTTGAAGACGATAGCGGCACTGAAGCTTTCTTT.

CDR3 residues: CAISETKLSYEQYF. CDR3 DNA: TGTGCCATCAGTGAGACCAAGCTTTCCTACGAGCAGTACTTC. The rearrangement uses TRBV10-3 and TRBJ2-7; D remains unclear. V lost 2 bases and J 1 base, leaving 9 bases between the germline ends. The CDR3 extends over 14 amino acids. The germline V gene has CDR1 ENHRY and CDR2 SYGVKD.

CDR3 sequence (DNA): TGTGCCAGCAGCTTTCCGGGACAGATAAACCTTTCCTATGGCTACACCTTC. Protein product: CASSFPGQINLSYGYTF. The chain has TRBV7-3 and TRBJ1-2; 7 positions match TRBD1. V was clipped by 3 bases and J by 4 bases; unmatched bases: 14. The germline V gene encodes CDR1 SGHTA and CDR2 FQGTGA. The CDR3 has 17 amino acids.

The chain has TRBV19 and TRBJ1-5, with D possibly being TRBD1 (6 bases). The ends were cut back, 6 bases at V and 3 bases at J, with 18 bases in the middle. This CDR3 has 16 amino acids. CDR1 is LNHDA and CDR2 is SQIVND in the germline V gene (reference sequence). CDR3 in amino acids: CASRISPGATNQPQHF. The CDR3 coding sequence is TGTGCCAGTAGAATTTCCCCAGGGGCTACCAATCAGCCCCAGCATTTT.